The TCR beta chain under discussion was sequenced for a study of CD8 T cells in ankylosing spondylitis. Study-level results: Prior work had noted some motif variants in reactive arthritis blood and synovial fluid. Ankylosing spondylitis blood appeared to be characterized by a TCR beta motif of eight or nine highly homologous variants. Disease-linked clones, CD8+, were relatively rare in peripheral blood. Matched ankylosing spondylitis synovial fluid reportedly showed significant enrichment of disease-linked clones.

This clonotype has only a few counts. As yet, its antigen is unknown. The TCR beta libraries were generated through quantitative 5'-RACE incorporating molecular barcodes. TCRdb redid the calling of the 5' RACE reads with MiXCR, one entry per CDR3 protein. The sample records 350,000 to 450,000 distinct CDR3 sequences, about 25% being singletons. The CDR3 is 18 residues long. Germline V CDR1 and CDR2: DFQATT, SNEGSKA (reference sequence). The ends lost 0 bases at V and 4 bases at J; junction bases unmatched: 11. Sequenced sample: blood, either unsorted or a sorted T cell fraction (not recorded which). This clonotype was sampled from a male donor with ankylosing spondylitis. The V gene is TRBV20-1, the J gene TRBJ2-1, with TRBD2 matching over 11 bases. The CDR3 here is CSARDRGLAGGRYNEQFF. CDR3 nucleotide sequence: TGCAGTGCTAGAGATAGGGGGCTAGCGGGAGGTAGATACAATGAGCAGTTCTTC.